Reported below is one T cell receptor (beta chain). Its recognized antigen is unknown. Base-call qualities are not available, and no considerably larger clone is one nucleotide away. There are 17 amino acids in the CDR3, from cysteine to phenylalanine inclusive. Of the read, only the CDR3 DNA is kept; its 51 bases are in frame from base 1. V has 2 bases trimmed and J has 2 bases trimmed; junction bases matching no gene number 10. Via the germline V gene (reference sequence), CDR1 is LNHNV and CDR2 YYDKDF. The data originate from a study of beta chain features in type 1 diabetes (dated by TCRdb to the late 2010s). Background for the entire study: Patients and healthy donors did not differ in mean age, gender distribution, total cell number or subset yield. A total of about 110 million sorted cells were examined across all samples, and the number of cells per subset was strongly correlated with RNA yield. In the study, TCRB repertoires of sorted circulating CD4+ T cell subsets from recently diagnosed type 1 diabetes patients were compared with those of matched healthy donors. Regulatory and stem cell-like memory subsets were isolated from only 8 patients and roughly eight healthy donors, whereas naive and central memory subsets came from all 28 donors.

All of the isolated RNA was reverse transcribed with the High Capacity cDNA Reverse Transcription Kit, so expressed TCRB transcripts were sequenced. Naive, central memory and regulatory T cell samples underwent deep immunoSEQ sequencing, averaging roughly 3.4 million total reads per sample. After sorted cells were lysed in RLT buffer, RNA was extracted with DNase-treated RNeasy Micro or Mini kits, with the choice depending on cell number. To prevent cross-contamination, every cell subset was processed on its own, while patient and healthy donor samples were processed together. The immunoSEQ multiplex PCR was used to amplify TCRB sequences from cDNA, generating 87-bp fragments that spanned the CDR3 region. Amplicons were sequenced on the Illumina HiSeq platform. Turning to the authors' computational methods: Synthetic template baselines were used to correct PCR bias computationally, reads within Hamming distance 2 were collapsed together, and singletons that could not be merged were discarded. Reads were aligned to IMGT to assign V, D and J genes, CDR3 length, and insertions or deletions at six rearrangement sites. Within each subset, clonotype counts were normalized to sorted cell number, and only after that were true diversity and Gini coefficients computed with the tcR R package. Repertoire sharing was quantified using the overlap coefficient calculated on TCRB nucleotide sequences. Out-of-frame TCRB sequences from naive cells were analyzed to stand in for the pre-selection repertoire. As stored in TCRdb, this immuneACCESS dataset retains in-frame rearrangements with V and J assigned. A fraction of the clones does not appear; measured against another copy, unresolved V genes explain less than half of the discrepancy, and the remainder lacks a known reason. V, J and clone size were drawn from that table, and D and trimming were deduced from the DNA. In this sample the table shows about 450,000 clones, more than 9.5% of which occur a single time. The ten largest clones represent 0.035% to 0.05% of the sample.

Each donor gave one peripheral blood draw, averaging about 120 mL, which was collected into heparinised tubes. A BD FACSAria II was used to sort naive, central memory, regulatory and stem cell-like memory CD4+ T cells with a panel that included CD45RO, CCR7, CD25, CD127, CD95 and CD27. Every sorted population had a purity above 95%. Right away, PBMCs were isolated by Lymphoprep density gradient centrifugation and were stained directly, with no culture step. To minimize batch effects, samples were stained and sorted in pairs, one healthy donor with one patient per experiment. What the study reported, not specific to this receptor: Because small numbers of individuals were included in the HLA sub-analyses, any influence of HLA type on TCRB rearrangement was left unresolved. A moderate but significant shortening of TCRB CDR3 length was observed in type 1 diabetes patients in all four CD4+ subsets. Because cDNA was sequenced instead of genomic DNA, activated cells with high expression could be over-represented, although the groups did not differ in activation or CD3 levels. At VDJ recombination sites, patients with type 1 diabetes made fewer insertions and deleted more nucleotides, a pattern implying thymic rearrangement abnormalities. Shorter templates might be favored by PCR, yet because patient and control samples were amplified and corrected together, any such skew would affect both groups equally. Naive, central memory and regulatory TCRB repertoires appeared more similar among patients than among healthy donors.

The sequence came from a young woman in good health. The chain is made from TRBV15 and TRBJ2-7; a stretch of 9 junction bases matches TRBD2. Material: naive CD4+ T cells from blood. The intended sense of this specimen's cell subset or site label: true naive CD4+ T cells. For the CDR3, the sequence is CATSRSQGRGRAYEQYF. The nucleotide sequence is TGTGCCACCAGCAGATCGCAGGGACGCGGGAGGGCCTACGAGCAGTACTTC.